These 2 T cell receptor beta chains came from one sample sequenced in a study of cytomegalovirus exposure and HLA in healthy donors. The PCR used 60 Vbeta and 13 Jbeta primers. This table comes from immunoSEQ multiplex PCR, and its TCRdb copy is limited to in-frame clones, with some not included. The repertoire includes approximately 180,000 clones, roughly 70% of them detected once, and about 2.7% sits in the top ten. The specimen sequenced was PBMCs. These receptors all come from a male donor in good health and CMV-seronegative.

The V gene is TRBV4-1, the J gene TRBJ1-5; D perhaps matches TRBD1 (5 bases). With 4 bases removed from V and 5 bases from J, the gap between germline ends came to 12 bases. In germline, CDR1 is MGHRA, CDR2 YSYEKL. The CDR3 is 14 residues long. CDR3 sequence (DNA): TGCGCCAGCAGCCTCCCCACGGGGGATCAGCCCCAGCATTTT. Protein: CASSLPTGDQPQHF.

The rearrangement links TRBV19 to TRBJ1-2; D gene ambiguous. The V end was cut by 5 bases, the J end by 6 bases, with 19 bases between. Germline CDR1 LNHDA, CDR2 SQIVND (reference sequence). The CDR3 runs 15 residues. CDR3 loop: CASSPVSGAHNGYTF. In nucleotides, the CDR3 is TGTGCCAGTAGTCCAGTGTCGGGTGCCCATAATGGCTACACCTTC.